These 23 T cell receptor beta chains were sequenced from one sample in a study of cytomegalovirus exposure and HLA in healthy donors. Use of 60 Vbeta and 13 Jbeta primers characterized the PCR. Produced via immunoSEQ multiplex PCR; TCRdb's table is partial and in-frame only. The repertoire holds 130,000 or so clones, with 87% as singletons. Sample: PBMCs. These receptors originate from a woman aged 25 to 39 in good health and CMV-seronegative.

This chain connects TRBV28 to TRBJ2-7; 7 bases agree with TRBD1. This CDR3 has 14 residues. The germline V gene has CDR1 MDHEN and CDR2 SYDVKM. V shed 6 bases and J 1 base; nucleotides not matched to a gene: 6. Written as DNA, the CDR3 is TGTGCCAGCAGGCCGGGACAGCTGTCCTACGAGCAGTACTTC. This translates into CASRPGQLSYEQYF. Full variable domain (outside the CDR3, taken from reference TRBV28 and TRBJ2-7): DVKVTQSSRYLVKRTGEKVFLECVQDMDHENMFWYRQDPGLGLRLIYFSYDVKMKEKGDIPEGYSVSREKKERFSLILESASTNQTSMYLCASRPGQLSYEQYFGPGTRLTVT.

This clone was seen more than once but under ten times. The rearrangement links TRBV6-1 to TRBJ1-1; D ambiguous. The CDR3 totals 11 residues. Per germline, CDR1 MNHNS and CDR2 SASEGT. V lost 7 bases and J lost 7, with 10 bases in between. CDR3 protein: CASTGEFEAFF. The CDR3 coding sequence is TGTGCCAGCACCGGGGAATTTGAAGCTTTCTTT.

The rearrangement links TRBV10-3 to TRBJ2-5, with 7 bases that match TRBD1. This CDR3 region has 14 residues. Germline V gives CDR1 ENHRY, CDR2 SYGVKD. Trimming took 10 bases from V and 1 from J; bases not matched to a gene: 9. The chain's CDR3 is CASGWGQFQETQYF. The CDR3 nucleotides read TGTGCCAGCGGCTGGGGACAGTTCCAAGAGACCCAGTACTTC.

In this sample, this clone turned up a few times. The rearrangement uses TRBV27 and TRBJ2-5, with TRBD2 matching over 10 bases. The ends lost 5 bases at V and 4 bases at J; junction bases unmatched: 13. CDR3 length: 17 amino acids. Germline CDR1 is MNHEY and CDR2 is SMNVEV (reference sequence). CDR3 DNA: TGTGCCAGCAGTCCAGGGCAGGCTAGCGGGAGAGGAGAGACCCAGTACTTC. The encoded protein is CASSPGQASGRGETQYF.

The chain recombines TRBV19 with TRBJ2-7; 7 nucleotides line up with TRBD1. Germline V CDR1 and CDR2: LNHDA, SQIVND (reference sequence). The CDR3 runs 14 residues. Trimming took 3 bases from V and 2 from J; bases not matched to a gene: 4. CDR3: CASSIWDRAYEQYF. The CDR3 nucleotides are TGTGCCAGTAGTATCTGGGACAGAGCCTACGAGCAGTACTTC.

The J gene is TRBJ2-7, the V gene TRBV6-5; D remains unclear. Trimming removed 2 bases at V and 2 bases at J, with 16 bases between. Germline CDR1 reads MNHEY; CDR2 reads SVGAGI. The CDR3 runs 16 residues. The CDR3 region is CASSYPRFVGPYEQYF. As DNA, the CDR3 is TGTGCCAGCAGTTACCCCAGGTTTGTAGGTCCCTACGAGCAGTACTTC.

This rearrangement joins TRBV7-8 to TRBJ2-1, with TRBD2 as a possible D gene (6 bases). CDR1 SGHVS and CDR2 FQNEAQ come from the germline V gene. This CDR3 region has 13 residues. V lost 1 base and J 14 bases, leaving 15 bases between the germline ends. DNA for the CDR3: TGTGCCAGCAGCTTAGACCCGGGGACTGGAAAGTTCTTC. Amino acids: CASSLDPGTGKFF. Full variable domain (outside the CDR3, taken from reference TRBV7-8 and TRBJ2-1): GAGVSQSPRYKVAKRGQDVALRCDPISGHVSLFWYQQALGQGPEFLTYFQNEAQLDKSGLPSDRFFAERPEGSVSTLKIQRTQQEDSAVYLCASSLDPGTGKFFGPGTRLTVL.

CDR3 protein: CASSPGGGLAGGLSYNEQFF. For the CDR3, the DNA is TGTGCCAGCAGCCCCGGTGGGGGACTAGCGGGGGGGCTCTCCTACAATGAGCAGTTCTTC. V and J are TRBV7-3 and TRBJ2-1, with 16 bases matching TRBD2. Per the germline V gene, CDR1 is SGHTA and CDR2 is FQGTGA. The CDR3 runs to 20 residues. V lost 5 bases and J lost 0; bases outside the gene matches: 10.

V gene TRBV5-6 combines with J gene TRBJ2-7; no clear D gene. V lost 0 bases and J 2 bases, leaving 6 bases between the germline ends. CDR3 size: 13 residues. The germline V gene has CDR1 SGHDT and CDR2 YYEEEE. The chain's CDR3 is CASSLGRPYEQYF. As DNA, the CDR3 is TGTGCCAGCAGCTTGGGTCGTCCCTACGAGCAGTACTTC.

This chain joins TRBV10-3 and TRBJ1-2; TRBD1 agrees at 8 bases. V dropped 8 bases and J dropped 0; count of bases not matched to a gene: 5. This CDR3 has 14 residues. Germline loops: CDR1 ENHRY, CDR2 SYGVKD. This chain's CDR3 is CAISTDRANYGYTF. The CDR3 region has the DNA TGTGCCATCTCCACGGACAGGGCTAACTATGGCTACACCTTC.

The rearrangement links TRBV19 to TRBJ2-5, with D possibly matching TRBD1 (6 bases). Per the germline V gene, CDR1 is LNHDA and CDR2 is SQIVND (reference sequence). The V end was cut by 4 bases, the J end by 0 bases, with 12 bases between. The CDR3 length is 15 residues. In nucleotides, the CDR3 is TGTGCCAGTAGTACCATGGGACATAACCAAGAGACCCAGTACTTC. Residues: CASSTMGHNQETQYF.

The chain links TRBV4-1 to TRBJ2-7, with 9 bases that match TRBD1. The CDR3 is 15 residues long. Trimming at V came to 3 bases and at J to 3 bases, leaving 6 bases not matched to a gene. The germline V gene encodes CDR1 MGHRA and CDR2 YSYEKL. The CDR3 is CASSQRTGEIYEQYF. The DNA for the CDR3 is TGCGCCAGCAGCCAGAGGACAGGGGAAATCTACGAGCAGTACTTC.

The DNA for the CDR3 is TGTGCCAGTAGTAGATCGCGAGACACCGGGGAGCTGTTTTTT. Protein sequence: CASSRSRDTGELFF. The genes are TRBV19 and TRBJ2-2; D unclear. Germline V CDR1 and CDR2: LNHDA, SQIVND (reference sequence). V was clipped by 4 bases and J by 3 bases, with 9 bases between them. The CDR3 has 14 residues.

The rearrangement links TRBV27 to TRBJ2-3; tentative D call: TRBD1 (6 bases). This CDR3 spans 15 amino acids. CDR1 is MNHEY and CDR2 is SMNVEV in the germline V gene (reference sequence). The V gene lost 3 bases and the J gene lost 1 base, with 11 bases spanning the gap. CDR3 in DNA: TGTGCCAGCAGTTTGTTAGGGGGAGGCACAGATACGCAGTATTTT. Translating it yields CASSLLGGGTDTQYF.

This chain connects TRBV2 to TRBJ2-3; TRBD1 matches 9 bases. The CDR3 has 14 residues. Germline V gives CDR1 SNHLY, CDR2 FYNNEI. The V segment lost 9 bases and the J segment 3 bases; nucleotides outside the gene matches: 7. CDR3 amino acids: CASRDRDYTDTQYF. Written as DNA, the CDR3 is TGTGCCAGTCGGGACAGGGATTATACAGATACGCAGTATTTT.

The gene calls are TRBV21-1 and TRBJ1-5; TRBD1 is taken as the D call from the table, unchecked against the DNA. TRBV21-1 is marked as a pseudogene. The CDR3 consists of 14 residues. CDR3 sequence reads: CASSADRGNQPQHF. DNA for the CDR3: TGTGCCAGCAGCGCGGACAGGGGAAATCAGCCCCAGCATTTT.

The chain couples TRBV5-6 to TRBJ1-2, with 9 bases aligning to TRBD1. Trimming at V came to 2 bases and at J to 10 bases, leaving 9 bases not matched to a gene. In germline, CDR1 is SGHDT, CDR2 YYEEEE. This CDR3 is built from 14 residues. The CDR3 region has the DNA TGTGCCAGCAGCTTTTTGGACAGGGGACTATTCTACACCTTC. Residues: CASSFLDRGLFYTF.

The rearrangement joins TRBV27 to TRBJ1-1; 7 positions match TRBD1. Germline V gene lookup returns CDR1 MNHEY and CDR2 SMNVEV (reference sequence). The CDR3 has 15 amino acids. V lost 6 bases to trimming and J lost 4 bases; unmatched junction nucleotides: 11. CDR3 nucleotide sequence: TGTGCCAGCAGACGTAACAGGGGAAGGGGCACTGAAGCTTTCTTT. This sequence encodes CASRRNRGRGTEAFF.

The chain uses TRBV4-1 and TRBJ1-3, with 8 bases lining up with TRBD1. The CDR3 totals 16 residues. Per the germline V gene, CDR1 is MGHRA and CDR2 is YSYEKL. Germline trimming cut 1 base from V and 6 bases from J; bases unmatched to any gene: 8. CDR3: CASSQGPGGLVNTIYF. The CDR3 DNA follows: TGCGCCAGCAGCCAAGGCCCAGGGGGCTTGGTAAACACCATATATTTT.

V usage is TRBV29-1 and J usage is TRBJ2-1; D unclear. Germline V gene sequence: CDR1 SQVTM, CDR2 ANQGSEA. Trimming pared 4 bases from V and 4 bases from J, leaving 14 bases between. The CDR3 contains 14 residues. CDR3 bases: TGCAGCGTTGCAGGCCGGCCAGTTTACAATGAGCAGTTCTTC. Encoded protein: CSVAGRPVYNEQFF.

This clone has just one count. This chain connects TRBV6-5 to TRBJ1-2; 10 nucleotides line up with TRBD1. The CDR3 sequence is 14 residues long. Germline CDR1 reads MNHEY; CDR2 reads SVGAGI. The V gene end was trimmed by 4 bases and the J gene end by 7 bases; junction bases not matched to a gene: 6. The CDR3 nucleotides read TGTGCCAGCAGTTGGACAGGGGGTAGTAGTGGCTACACCTTC. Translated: CASSWTGGSSGYTF.

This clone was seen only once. CDR3 sequence (DNA): TGTGCCAGAAGCTTGCGCGGCCAAGAGACCCAGTACTTC. It is translated as CARSLRGQETQYF. This sequence joins TRBV5-3 and TRBJ2-5; D gene ambiguous. TRBV5-3 is an open reading frame, and its role is uncertain. Trimming stripped 1 base from V and 1 base from J, with 5 bases between. CDR3 length equals 13 residues.

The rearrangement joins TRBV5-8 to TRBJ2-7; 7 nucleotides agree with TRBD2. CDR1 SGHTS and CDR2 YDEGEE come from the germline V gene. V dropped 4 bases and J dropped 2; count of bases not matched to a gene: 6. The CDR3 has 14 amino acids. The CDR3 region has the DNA TGTGCCAGCAGCATGGGACTACTAGCCTACGAGCAGTACTTC. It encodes CASSMGLLAYEQYF.